This note documents a single T cell receptor beta chain sequence. Antigen: not known. Assay: immunoSEQ multiplex PCR; the TCRdb copy retains only in-frame clones and omits some. This table has some 150,000 clones, 85% to 90% appearing once. These data originate in a study of T cell responses to AZD1222 COVID-19 vaccine. General study findings and limits: Vaccine-associated CD4 TCRs spanned spike, dominant at 160-218 and 743-854. Within unmutated variant regions lay the reported targets of nearly half of spike-specific TCRs. A mostly white British donor set with more females was recruited, and clonal diversity was possibly underestimated.

Germline trimming cut 4 bases from V and 8 bases from J; bases unmatched to any gene: 7. CDR3 size: 14 residues. In germline, CDR1 is LNHDA, CDR2 SQIVND (reference sequence). This material consisted of peripheral blood, taken on day 0 of AZD1222 vaccination. The receptor comes from an adult in good health. This chain links TRBV19 with TRBJ1-4, with 7 bases that match TRBD1. This CDR3 is CASSNRGAGEKLFF. As DNA, the CDR3 is TGTGCCAGTAGTAACAGGGGAGCCGGCGAAAAACTGTTTTTT.